The entry below gives a single TCR beta chain sequence along with its context. The target antigen is unknown. Germline and junction disagree at one end, which may indicate a read error. The entry originates in a study of chemoradiotherapy in HPV16-positive cancers. Study-level information: Candidate HPV-specific T-cell clones and common TCR motifs came from functional assays in a couple of HPV16-positive patients.

Sequenced by immunoSEQ multiplex PCR; TCRdb stores in-frame clones only, minus some. The sample shows 20,000 to 25,000 clones, approximately 90% of them seen only once. Study results and limitations: Only a couple of HPV16-positive patients supplied the functional HPV-specificity definition. Non-HPV-specific T cells did not expand in tumors during treatment, whereas candidate HPV-specific clones and E7-related motifs did.

The germline V gene encodes CDR1 LNHNV and CDR2 YYDKDF (reference sequence). CDR3 length: 13 amino acids. The receptor was derived from a human donor with HPV-associated anogenital cancer. Specimen: blood, collected from a patient who underwent chemoradiotherapy. J is TRBJ2-7 and V is TRBV15, with TRBD2 matching 9 bases. The CDR3, as DNA: TGTGCCACCAGCAGACCACTAGCGGGCTGGCGGTTTTTC. Its protein product is CATSRPLAGWRFF.